This T cell receptor beta chain appears in the sequencing data of a study of T-cell reconstitution after alpha-beta-depleted transplantation in children. V shed 4 bases and J shed 7 bases, with 21 bases lying between them. Germline CDR1 SGHRS, CDR2 YFSETQ. This CDR3 contains 16 residues. The sample holds a few counts of this clonotype. During its preparation, the TCRbeta library received unique molecular identifiers. TCRdb reanalysed the PCR reads using MiXCR and keeps one entry per CDR3 protein. The sample holds 200,000 or so distinct CDR3 sequences, approximately 8.4% seen once. The chain recombines TRBV5-1 with TRBJ2-1; perhaps TRBD2 as D (5 bases). The clonotype originates from a male patient between 2 and 10 years old who had a stem cell transplant for acute myeloid leukemia, so the T cells may come from the graft donor. The source was PBMCs, mostly from graft donor cells, collected 360 days after TCRalphabeta/CD19-depleted stem cell transplant. CDR3 nucleotide sequence: TGCGCCAGCAGCCCCGCGGACTTCTCCGGAAGGAATGAGCAGTTCTTC. It is translated as CASSPADFSGRNEQFF. The variable domain in full, with the rest retrieved from reference TRBV5-1 and TRBJ2-1, is KAGVTQTPRYLIKTRGQQVTLSCSPISGHRSVSWYQQTPGQGLQFLFEYFSETQRNKGNFPGRFSGRQFSNSRSEMNVSTLELGDSALYLCASSPADFSGRNEQFFGPGTRLTVL.